Below are 7 T cell receptor beta chains sequenced from a single sample in a study of shared clonotypes between healthy human individuals. The repertoire was sequenced with immunoSEQ multiplex PCR; TCRdb's copy has only in-frame clones and lacks some. The sample contains about 710,000 clones, 72% of which appear only once. The sample consisted of memory CD4+ T cells sorted from blood. The sample's subset: CD45RA-negative fraction. The receptors come from a woman aged 25 to 45 in good health.

This chain uses TRBV11-2 with TRBJ1-2, with a weak D call TRBD1 (6 bases). From germline, CDR1 is SGHAT and CDR2 FQNNGV. V was cut by 5 bases and J by 2 bases, with 15 bases left in between. The CDR3 is made up of 15 amino acids. DNA of the CDR3: TGTGCCAGCAGCCCTGCGCCAGGGGTGAACTATGGCTACACCTTC. Translated, it gives CASSPAPGVNYGYTF.

The chain links TRBV4-1 to TRBJ2-5; 7 bases agree with TRBD1. The end of the DNA aligns better with TRBJ2-7, so the J call may be wrong. The CDR3 is 16 amino acids. In germline, CDR1 is MGHRA, CDR2 YSYEKL. In DNA form, the CDR3 reads TGCGCCAGCAGCCAAGATCTCGCGACAGGGATTGTCGAGCAGTACTTC. Translation: CASSQDLATGIVEQYF.

J is TRBJ1-5 and V is TRBV28; 8 bases map to TRBD1. The CDR3 runs 15 residues. V lost 6 bases to trimming and J lost 1 base; unmatched junction nucleotides: 5. Germline V gives CDR1 MDHEN, CDR2 SYDVKM. The CDR3 sequence: CASRRTGRSNQPQHF. In DNA form, the CDR3 reads TGTGCCAGCAGGCGGACAGGGCGAAGCAATCAGCCCCAGCATTTT.

This clone was counted only a few times. V usage is TRBV28 and J usage is TRBJ2-7; a weak D match, TRBD1 (6 bases). V was clipped by 6 bases and J by 3 bases, with 12 bases between them. The CDR3 spans 13 residues. Per germline, CDR1 MDHEN and CDR2 SYDVKM. For the CDR3, the DNA is TGTGCCAGCAGCGAAGGACAGAACTACGAGCAGTACTTC. Residues: CASSEGQNYEQYF.

At least ten counts were recorded for this clone. The V call is TRBV11-2, the J call TRBJ2-5; the D is unclear. Germline CDR1 reads SGHAT; CDR2 reads FQNNGV. Trimming took 4 bases from V and 1 from J, leaving 10 bases between them. This CDR3 contains 14 residues. The CDR3 is CASSSGAFQETQYF. The CDR3 coding sequence is TGTGCCAGCAGCTCCGGCGCCTTCCAAGAGACCCAGTACTTC.

This clone was seen a handful of times. This rearrangement joins TRBV6-1 to TRBJ1-1; the D gene is possibly TRBD1 (5 bases). Germline CDR1 is MNHNS and CDR2 is SASEGT. Trimming shortened V by 8 bases and J by 3 bases, and 10 bases separated the two germline ends. The CDR3 has 12 amino acids. CDR3 protein: CASGGKYTEAFF. As DNA, the CDR3 is TGTGCCAGCGGGGGGAAGTACACTGAAGCTTTCTTT.

This chain links TRBV28 with TRBJ2-7; TRBD1 matches at 12 bases. The germline gives CDR1 MDHEN, CDR2 SYDVKM. The CDR3 contains 14 residues. The J segment lost 5 bases and the V segment lost 8 bases, leaving 7 bases of the junction unmatched. Written as DNA, the CDR3 is TGTGCCAGCTTACCGGGACAGGGGGCCCACGAGCAGTACTTC. This gives the protein CASLPGQGAHEQYF.